This TCR beta chain came from a study of yellow fever vaccine responses in identical twins listed by TCRdb under 2018. For the study in its entirety: In the study, vaccine-responding T cell clones were precisely tracked in identical twins.

Overall study results and their limits: According to the authors, the vaccine-induced T cell response in identical twins seemed to be partly convergent and partly specific to each individual.

Receptors were amplified or captured by RT-PCR. Sequenced using an Illumina HiSeq 2500. In TCRdb, the public reads were trimmed at Q25 with fastp and aligned with MiXCR, with productive beta chains retained. Each CDR3 protein gets just one entry, which takes the most common genes and DNA from the rows behind it. The sample data list over a thousand distinct CDR3 sequences, and 86% of these were observed just once. 8% to 10% of the sample comes from the top ten. Trimming takes 3 bases off V and 7 bases off J; junction bases not matched to a gene: 3. For CDR1 and CDR2, the germline V gene lists SNHLY and FYNNEI. From its cysteine to its phenylalanine, the CDR3 spans 15 amino acids. Just CDR3 DNA is preserved here, 45 bases in frame from base 1. The sample holds a few counts of this clonotype. There is no known antigen for this receptor. No qualities accompany the bases; no much larger clone lies one base away.

Source: T cells from blood (PBMCs), unsorted or a sorted subset (not recorded which), taken before or after yellow fever vaccination (not recorded which). The clonotype comes from a young woman who received the yellow fever vaccine. Donor details come from another sample of the same person, matched by shared clones. The chain employs TRBV2 and TRBJ2-1, and 13 junctional nucleotides match TRBD2. The DNA sequence reads TGTGCCAGCAGTGAGACTAGCGGGAGGTGGAATGAGCAGTTCTTC. It codes for CASSETSGRWNEQFF.